This paragraph reports one T cell receptor (beta chain). Its antigen is as yet unknown. Naivety in CD8+ T cells corresponded to a CD45RO-CCR7+CD27+CD95- phenotype. 5' RACE that incorporated UMI labels was used to prepare the TRB cDNA libraries. TCRdb re-called the 5' RACE reads and catalogs CDR3 proteins one per entry, DNA excluded. Its table records about 150,000 distinct CDR3 sequences. Per germline, CDR1 LGHNA and CDR2 YNFKEQ. This CDR3 comprises 17 residues. This specimen belongs to a study of CXCR3-negative and CXCR3-positive naive CD8 T cells. Study in general: Roughly 1.5 +/- 0.3 million TRB reads came from each library, giving about 135 million in total.

The study, taken as a whole, reports: The study found more hydrophobic TRB CDR3s in CXCR3-positive naive cells than in CXCR3-negative naive cells. With surface CD5 comparable between naive subsets, TCR strength was estimated using properties derived from the TRB CDR3. Naive cells, whether CXCR3-negative or CXCR3-positive, had similar TRBV-TRBJ usage, while memory cells differed.

This TCR derives from a human donor in good health. Some clones in this sample may be carry-over from other donors' samples. The chain carries TRBV4-2 and TRBJ2-7; TCRdb reports TRBD1, a call that lacks DNA to check it against. Sequenced input: naive CXCR3+ CD8+ T cells from blood. Subset in this sample: CD45RO-CCR7+CD27+CD95- naive CD8+ T cells expressing CXCR3 (TNR3+). CDR3 sequence: CASSQEGGWDRAYEQYF.